These 20 T cell receptor beta chains came from one sample sequenced in a study of CXCR3-negative and CXCR3-positive naive CD8 T cells. Via 5' RACE with UMI labels, TRB cDNA libraries were prepared. TCRdb reprocessed the 5' RACE reads, with one entry per CDR3 protein and no DNA. The table lists 65,000 to 75,000 distinct CDR3 sequences, with about 1.5% in the top ten. Material for sequencing was naive CXCR3- CD8+ T cells from blood. Regarding subset: CD45RO-CCR7+CD27+CD95- naive CD8+ T cells lacking CXCR3 (TNR3-). The receptors were sampled from a human donor in good health. Some clones in this sample may be carry-over from other donors' samples.

J is TRBJ2-3 and V is TRBV7-9. CDR1 and CDR2 from the germline V gene are SEHNR and FQNEAQ (reference sequence). This CDR3 region has 14 residues. The CDR3 is CASSLVSLPDTQYF.

The chain recombines TRBV4-3 with TRBJ1-2; absent DNA, TCRdb's TRBD1 call cannot be checked. Germline values: CDR1 LGHNA, CDR2 YSLEER. This CDR3 is 15 amino acids long. CDR3 sequence reads: CASSLRDRGTDGYTF.

The genes are TRBV12-3 or TRBV12-4 and TRBJ2-5; the TCRdb D gene call, TRBD2, has no DNA to confirm it. This CDR3 has 17 residues. CDR3: CASSNTGTSGPQETQYF.

V usage is TRBV29-1 and J usage is TRBJ2-7; lacking DNA, the TRBD1 call made by TCRdb goes unchecked. The CDR3 totals 13 residues. In germline, CDR1 is SQVTM, CDR2 ANQGSEA. CDR3 region: CSVGGGYSYEQYF.

This chain joins TRBV5-8 and TRBJ2-2; the D gene TCRdb calls, TRBD2, cannot be checked with no DNA. The CDR3 has 17 amino acids. Germline V lookup: CDR1 SGHTS, CDR2 YDEGEE. CDR3 loop: CASSGTGTSGNTGELFF. Variable domain in full (rest from reference TRBV5-8 and TRBJ2-2): EAGVTQSPTHLIKTRGQQATLRCSPISGHTSVYWYQQALGLGLQFLLWYDEGEERNRGNFPPRFSGRQFPNYSSELNVNALELEDSALYLCASSGTGTSGNTGELFFGEGSRLTVL.

The chain carries TRBV11-2 and TRBJ2-3; TCRdb selects TRBD2, and the lack of DNA leaves this call unchecked. This CDR3 is 15 amino acids long. Germline CDR1 reads SGHAT; CDR2 reads FQNNGV. CDR3 in amino acids: CASSFSGGSGDTQYF.

The chain carries TRBV28 and TRBJ2-7; TCRdb outputs TRBD2, but without DNA this stays unchecked. There are 15 residues in the CDR3. Germline lookup yields CDR1 MDHEN and CDR2 SYDVKM. CDR3 sequence: CARTPSRYPTWEQYF. Using reference TRBV28 and TRBJ2-7 for the parts outside the CDR3, the full variable domain is DVKVTQSSRYLVKRTGEKVFLECVQDMDHENMFWYRQDPGLGLRLIYFSYDVKMKEKGDIPEGYSVSREKKERFSLILESASTNQTSMYLCARTPSRYPTWEQYFGPGTRLTVT.

The rearrangement uses TRBV6-1 and TRBJ2-7; TCRdb designates TRBD1, a call that cannot be tested without DNA. In germline, CDR1 is MNHNS, CDR2 SASEGT. CDR3 size: 14 residues. CDR3 in amino acids: CASSEPDRAYEQYF.

V and J are TRBV9 and TRBJ2-1; the TCRdb call, TRBD1, lacks DNA for checking. Germline V CDR1 and CDR2: SGDLS, YYNGEE. The CDR3 runs 19 residues. The CDR3 reads CASSHGLSGEGQGWNEQFF.

The chain uses TRBV19 and TRBJ2-1; checking the TCRdb D call of TRBD1 is not possible without DNA. This CDR3 contains 17 residues. The germline gives CDR1 LNHDA, CDR2 SQIVND (reference sequence). CDR3 sequence reads: CASSIGLSGGVYNEQFF. The variable domain in full, completed from reference TRBV19 and TRBJ2-1, reads DGGITQSPKYLFRKEGQNVTLSCEQNLNHDAMYWYRQDPGQGLRLIYYSQIVNDFQKGDIAEGYSVSREKKESFPLTVTSAQKNPTAFYLCASSIGLSGGVYNEQFFGPGTRLTVL.

This chain uses TRBV7-9 with TRBJ1-2; TCRdb gives TRBD1 as the D gene, but with no DNA this cannot be confirmed. This CDR3 region has 15 residues. The germline gives CDR1 SEHNR, CDR2 FQNEAQ (reference sequence). The CDR3 sequence: CASSPGTVLMDGYTF. The variable domain in full, with the rest retrieved from reference TRBV7-9 and TRBJ1-2, is DTGVSQNPRHKITKRGQNVTFRCDPISEHNRLYWYRQTLGQGPEFLTYFQNEAQLEKSRLLSDRFSAERPKGSFSTLEIQRTEQGDSAMYLCASSPGTVLMDGYTFGSGTRLTVV.

This sequence joins TRBV7-9 and TRBJ2-5. CDR1 and CDR2 (germline): SEHNR, FQNEAQ (reference sequence). This CDR3 has 13 residues. CDR3 loop: CASSPEGQETQYF.

The chain joins TRBV12-3 or TRBV12-4 to TRBJ2-4. The CDR3 spans 15 residues. CDR3 sequence reads: CASSLSGENKNIQYF.

V gene TRBV15 combines with J gene TRBJ2-5. The CDR3 contains 14 residues. Looked up from germline, CDR1 is LNHNV and CDR2 is YYDKDF (reference sequence). CDR3: CATSPRIFQETQYF.

The rearrangement joins TRBV28 to TRBJ1-2; the D gene TCRdb calls, TRBD1, cannot be checked with no DNA. CDR1 is MDHEN, CDR2 SYDVKM, per germline. The CDR3 length is 15 residues. The CDR3 here is CASSFELQGIGGYTF.

The chain employs TRBV21-1 and TRBJ1-4; absent DNA, TCRdb's TRBD1 call cannot be checked. TRBV21-1 is a pseudogene. There are 15 residues in the CDR3. CDR3 loop: CASSKVRTGGKKLFF.

The rearrangement joins TRBV29-1 to TRBJ1-2; TCRdb indicates TRBD1, and absent DNA this call remains unverified. CDR3 length: 16 residues. Per the germline V gene, CDR1 is SQVTM and CDR2 is ANQGSEA. CDR3 sequence reads: CSVVGSEGTGDYGYTF.

V gene TRBV29-1 combines with J gene TRBJ2-1. Germline CDR1 is SQVTM and CDR2 is ANQGSEA. This CDR3 has 14 residues. The CDR3 protein is CSVDYRGSYNEQFF.

The CDR3 loop is CASSLDTAAKNIQYF. The V and J genes are TRBV5-1 and TRBJ2-4. This CDR3 has 15 amino acids. From germline, CDR1 is SGHRS and CDR2 YFSETQ. The full variable domain, with the rest looked up from reference TRBV5-1 and TRBJ2-4, is KAGVTQTPRYLIKTRGQQVTLSCSPISGHRSVSWYQQTPGQGLQFLFEYFSETQRNKGNFPGRFSGRQFSNSRSEMNVSTLELGDSALYLCASSLDTAAKNIQYFGAGTRLSVL.

The V gene is TRBV30, the J gene TRBJ1-1; the D call of TRBD1 rests on TCRdb alone, since no DNA is present to check it. The germline gives CDR1 GTSNPN, CDR2 SVGIG (reference sequence). This CDR3 has 12 amino acids. The CDR3 region is CAGTGMNTEAFF.